This T cell receptor (beta chain) comes out of a study of blood T cell repertoires in COVID-19. Study background: The United States, Italy and Spain were the sources of the acute and convalescent COVID-19 samples. Sources were T cells, B-cell-depleted T cells, or PBMCs; the material itself was cDNA or gDNA.

Original handling: Reference gene primer amplification gave nucleated cell count estimates. Generated by immunoSEQ multiplex PCR, the TCRdb table keeps only in-frame clones and is missing some. For V, J and clone size, that table is used; D and trimming come from the DNA. This table has 150,000 to 200,000 clones, 70% to 90% appearing once. There are 14 residues in the CDR3. Germline CDR1 and CDR2: SGHRS and YFSETQ. Trimming cost V 4 bases and J 5 bases; bases outside gene matches: 6. This clonotype was obtained from a man aged 55 to 70 with acute or convalescent COVID-19. Sequenced input: peripheral blood. V is TRBV5-1 and J is TRBJ2-1; 7 nucleotides align to TRBD1. CDR3 sequence (DNA): TGCGCCAGCAGCCGATTAGACAGGGACAATGAGCAGTTCTTC. Protein sequence: CASSRLDRDNEQFF. Full variable domain (missing parts from reference TRBV5-1 and TRBJ2-1): KAGVTQTPRYLIKTRGQQVTLSCSPISGHRSVSWYQQTPGQGLQFLFEYFSETQRNKGNFPGRFSGRQFSNSRSEMNVSTLELGDSALYLCASSRLDRDNEQFFGPGTRLTVL.